This TCR beta chain is from a study of human CD8 memory T cell subsets. RNA originated from duplicate vials containing some 140,000 sorted CD8+ T cells per subset. TCR beta libraries were made by UMI-labeled 5' RACE. TCRdb reprocessed the 5' RACE reads, keeping one entry per CDR3 protein, no DNA. Here the sample table reports under 20,000 distinct CDR3 sequences. CDR1 is DFQATT and CDR2 is SNEGSKA in the germline V gene (reference sequence). This CDR3 is built from 16 residues. The chain links TRBV20-1 to TRBJ2-7. The clonotype originates from a human donor in good health. Sequencing used CD8+ T cells from PBMCs. CDR3 amino acids: CSARDTLAGVAYEQYF.